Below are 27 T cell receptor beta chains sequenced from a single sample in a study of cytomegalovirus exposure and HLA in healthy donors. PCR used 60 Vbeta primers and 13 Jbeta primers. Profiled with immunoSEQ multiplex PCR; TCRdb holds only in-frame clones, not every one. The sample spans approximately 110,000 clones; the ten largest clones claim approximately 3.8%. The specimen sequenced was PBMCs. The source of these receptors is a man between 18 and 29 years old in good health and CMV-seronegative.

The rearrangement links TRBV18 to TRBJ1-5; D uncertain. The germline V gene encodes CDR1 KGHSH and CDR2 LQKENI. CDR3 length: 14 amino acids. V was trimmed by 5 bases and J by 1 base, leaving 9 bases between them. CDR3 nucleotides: TGTGCCAGCTCAGGTGGGAGCAGCAATCAGCCCCAGCATTTT. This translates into CASSGGSSNQPQHF.

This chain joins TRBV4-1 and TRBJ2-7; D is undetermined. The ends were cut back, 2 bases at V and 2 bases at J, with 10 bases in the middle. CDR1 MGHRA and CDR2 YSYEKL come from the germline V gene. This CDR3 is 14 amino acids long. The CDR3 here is CASSQMSTAYEQYF. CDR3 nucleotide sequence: TGCGCCAGCAGCCAAATGAGTACAGCCTACGAGCAGTACTTC.

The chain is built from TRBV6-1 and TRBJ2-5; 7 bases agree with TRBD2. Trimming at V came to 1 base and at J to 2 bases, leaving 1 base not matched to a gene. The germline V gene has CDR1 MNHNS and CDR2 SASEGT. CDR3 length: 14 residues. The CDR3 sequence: CASSEGGGQETQYF. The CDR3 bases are TGTGCCAGCAGTGAAGGGGGGGGGCAAGAGACCCAGTACTTC.

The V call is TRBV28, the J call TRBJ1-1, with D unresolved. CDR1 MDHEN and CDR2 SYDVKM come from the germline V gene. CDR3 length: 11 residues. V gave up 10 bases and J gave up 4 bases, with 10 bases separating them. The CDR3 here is CATRTVTEAFF. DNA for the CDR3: TGTGCCACCCGTACAGTCACTGAAGCTTTCTTT.

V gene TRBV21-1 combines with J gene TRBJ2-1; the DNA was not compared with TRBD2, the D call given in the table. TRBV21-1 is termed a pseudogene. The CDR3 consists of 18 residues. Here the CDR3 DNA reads TGTGCCAGCAGCAAAGAAGGTAGCGGGAGTAGATCCTACAATGAGCAGTTCTTC. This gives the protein CASSKEGSGSRSYNEQFF.

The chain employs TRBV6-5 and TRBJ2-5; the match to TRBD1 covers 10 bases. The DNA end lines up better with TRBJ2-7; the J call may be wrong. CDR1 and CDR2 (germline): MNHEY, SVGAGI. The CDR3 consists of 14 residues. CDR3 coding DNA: TGTGCCAGCAGTTACGGGACAGGGGTCTACGAGCAGTACTTC. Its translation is CASSYGTGVYEQYF.

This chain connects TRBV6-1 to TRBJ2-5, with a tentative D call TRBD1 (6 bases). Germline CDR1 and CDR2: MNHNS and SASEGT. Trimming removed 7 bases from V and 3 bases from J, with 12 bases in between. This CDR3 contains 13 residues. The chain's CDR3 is CASKTGTEETQYF. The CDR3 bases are TGTGCCAGCAAAACAGGGACCGAAGAGACCCAGTACTTC.

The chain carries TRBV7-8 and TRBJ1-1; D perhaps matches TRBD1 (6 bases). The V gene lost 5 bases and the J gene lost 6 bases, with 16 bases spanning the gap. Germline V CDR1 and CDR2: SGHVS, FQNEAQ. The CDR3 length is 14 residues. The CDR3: CASSPNRVGAEAFF. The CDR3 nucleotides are TGTGCCAGCAGCCCGAACAGGGTCGGCGCTGAAGCTTTCTTT.

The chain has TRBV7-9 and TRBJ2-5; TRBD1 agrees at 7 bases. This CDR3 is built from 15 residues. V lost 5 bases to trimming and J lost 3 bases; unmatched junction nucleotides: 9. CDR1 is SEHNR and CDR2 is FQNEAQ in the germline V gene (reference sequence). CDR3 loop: CASSRKRGGKETQYF. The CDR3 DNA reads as TGTGCCAGCAGCCGCAAGAGAGGGGGCAAAGAGACCCAGTACTTC.

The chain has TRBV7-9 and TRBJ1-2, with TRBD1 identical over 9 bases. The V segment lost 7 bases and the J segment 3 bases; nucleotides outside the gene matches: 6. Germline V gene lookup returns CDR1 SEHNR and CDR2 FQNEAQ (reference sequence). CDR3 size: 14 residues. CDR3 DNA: TGTGCCAGCACCCTCAGGACAGGGGACTATGGCTACACCTTC. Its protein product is CASTLRTGDYGYTF.

CDR3 loop: CASSLQGNTEAFF. As DNA, the CDR3 is TGCGCCAGCAGCTTGCAGGGGAACACTGAAGCTTTCTTT. The chain links TRBV5-1 to TRBJ1-1; D might be TRBD1 (5 bases). In germline, CDR1 is SGHRS, CDR2 YFSETQ. The CDR3 has 13 amino acids. V gave up 1 base and J gave up 1 base, with 5 bases separating them. The whole variable domain, remainder taken from reference TRBV5-1 and TRBJ1-1, is KAGVTQTPRYLIKTRGQQVTLSCSPISGHRSVSWYQQTPGQGLQFLFEYFSETQRNKGNFPGRFSGRQFSNSRSEMNVSTLELGDSALYLCASSLQGNTEAFFGQGTRLTVV.

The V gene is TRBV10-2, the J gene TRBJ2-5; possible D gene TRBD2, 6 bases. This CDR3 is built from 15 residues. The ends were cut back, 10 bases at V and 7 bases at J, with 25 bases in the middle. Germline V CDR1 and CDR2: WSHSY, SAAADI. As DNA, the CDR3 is TGCGCCACCAGGACGTGGGGGGTACAGAATGGGACCCAGTACTTC. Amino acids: CATRTWGVQNGTQYF.

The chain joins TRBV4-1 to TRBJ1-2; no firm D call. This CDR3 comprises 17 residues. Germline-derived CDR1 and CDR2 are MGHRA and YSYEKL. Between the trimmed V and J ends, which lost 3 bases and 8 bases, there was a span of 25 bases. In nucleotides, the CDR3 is TGCGCCAGCAGCCATCTTTTTCACAAAGTTGGGTCGGAGGGCTACACCTTC. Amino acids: CASSHLFHKVGSEGYTF.

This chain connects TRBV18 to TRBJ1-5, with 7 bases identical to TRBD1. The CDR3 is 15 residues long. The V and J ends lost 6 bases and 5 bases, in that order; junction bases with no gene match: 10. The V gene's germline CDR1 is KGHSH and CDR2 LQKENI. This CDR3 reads CASSLRDSNYQPQHF. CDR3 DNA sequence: TGTGCCAGCTCCCTTCGGGACAGTAATTATCAGCCCCAGCATTTT. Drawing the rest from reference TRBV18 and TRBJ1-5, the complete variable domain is NAGVMQNPRHLVRRRGQEARLRCSPMKGHSHVYWYRQLPEEGLKFMVYLQKENIIDESGMPKERFSAEFPKEGPSILRIQQVVRGDSAAYFCASSLRDSNYQPQHFGDGTRLSIL.

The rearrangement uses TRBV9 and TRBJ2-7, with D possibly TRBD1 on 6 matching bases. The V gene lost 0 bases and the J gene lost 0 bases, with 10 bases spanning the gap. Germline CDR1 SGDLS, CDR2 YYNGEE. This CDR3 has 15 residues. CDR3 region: CASSVEAGDSYEQYF. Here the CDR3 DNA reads TGTGCCAGCAGCGTAGAGGCAGGGGACTCCTACGAGCAGTACTTC.

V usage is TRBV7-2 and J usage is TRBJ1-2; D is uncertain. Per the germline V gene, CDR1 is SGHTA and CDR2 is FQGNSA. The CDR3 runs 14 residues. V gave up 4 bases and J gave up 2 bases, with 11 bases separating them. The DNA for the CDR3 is TGTGCCAGCAGCTACCCCGTCCTAAACTATGGCTACACCTTC. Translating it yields CASSYPVLNYGYTF.

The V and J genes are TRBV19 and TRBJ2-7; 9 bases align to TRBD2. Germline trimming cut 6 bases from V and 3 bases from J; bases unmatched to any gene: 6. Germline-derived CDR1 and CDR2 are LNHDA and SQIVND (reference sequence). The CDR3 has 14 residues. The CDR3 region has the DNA TGTGCCAGTAGCCCCGGGCGGGAGGGCTACGAGCAGTACTTC. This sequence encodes CASSPGREGYEQYF.

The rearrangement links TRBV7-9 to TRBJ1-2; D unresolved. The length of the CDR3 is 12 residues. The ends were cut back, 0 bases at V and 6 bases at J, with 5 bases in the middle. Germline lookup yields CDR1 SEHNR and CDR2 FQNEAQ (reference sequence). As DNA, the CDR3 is TGTGCCAGCAGCTTAGCCGGTAATGGCTACACCTTC. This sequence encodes CASSLAGNGYTF.

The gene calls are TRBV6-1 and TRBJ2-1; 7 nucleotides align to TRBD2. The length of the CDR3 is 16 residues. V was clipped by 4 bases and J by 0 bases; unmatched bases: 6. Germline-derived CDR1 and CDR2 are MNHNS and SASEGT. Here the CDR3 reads CASSVVAGSSYNEQFF. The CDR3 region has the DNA TGTGCCAGCAGTGTCGTAGCGGGCAGCTCCTACAATGAGCAGTTCTTC.

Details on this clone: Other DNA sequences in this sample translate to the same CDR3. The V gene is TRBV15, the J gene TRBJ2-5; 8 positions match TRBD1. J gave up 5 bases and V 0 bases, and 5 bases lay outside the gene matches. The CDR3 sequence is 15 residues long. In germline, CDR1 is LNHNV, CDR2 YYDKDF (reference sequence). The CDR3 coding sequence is TGTGCCACCAGCAGAGATCGGACAGGGTCGGAGACCCAGTACTTC. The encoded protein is CATSRDRTGSETQYF.

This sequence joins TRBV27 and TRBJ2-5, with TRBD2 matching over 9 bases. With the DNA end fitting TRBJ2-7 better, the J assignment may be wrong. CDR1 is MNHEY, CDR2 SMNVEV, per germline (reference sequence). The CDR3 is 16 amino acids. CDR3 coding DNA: TGTGCCAGCAGTCCCAAATTAGCGGGAGAGTCCTACGAGCAGTACTTC. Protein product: CASSPKLAGESYEQYF.

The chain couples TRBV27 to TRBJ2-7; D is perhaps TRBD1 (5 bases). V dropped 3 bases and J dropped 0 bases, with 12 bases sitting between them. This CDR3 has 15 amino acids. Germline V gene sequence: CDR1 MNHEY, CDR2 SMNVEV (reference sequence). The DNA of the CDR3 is TGTGCCAGCAGTTTGGGGCGCTCTATCTCCTACGAGCAGTACTTC. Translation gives CASSLGRSISYEQYF.

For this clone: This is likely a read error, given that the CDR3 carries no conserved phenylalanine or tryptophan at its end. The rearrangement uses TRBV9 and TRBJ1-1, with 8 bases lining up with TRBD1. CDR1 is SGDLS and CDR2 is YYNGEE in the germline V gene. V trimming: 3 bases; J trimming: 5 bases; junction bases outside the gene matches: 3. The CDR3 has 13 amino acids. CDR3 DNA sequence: TGTGCCAGCAGCGACACAGGGGGTACTGAAGCTTTCCTT. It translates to CASSDTGGTEAFL.

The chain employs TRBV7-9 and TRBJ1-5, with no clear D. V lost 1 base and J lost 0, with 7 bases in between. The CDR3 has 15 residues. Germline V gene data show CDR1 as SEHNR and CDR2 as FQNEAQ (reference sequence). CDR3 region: CASSLEPNSNQPQHF. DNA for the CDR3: TGTGCCAGCAGCTTAGAGCCAAATAGCAATCAGCCCCAGCATTTT.

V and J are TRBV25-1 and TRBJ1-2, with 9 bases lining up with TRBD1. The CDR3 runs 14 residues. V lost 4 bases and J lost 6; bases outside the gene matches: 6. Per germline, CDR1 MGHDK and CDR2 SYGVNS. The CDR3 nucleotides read TGTGCCAGCAGTGTGGGGGGACAGGGTGATGGCTACACCTTC. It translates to CASSVGGQGDGYTF.

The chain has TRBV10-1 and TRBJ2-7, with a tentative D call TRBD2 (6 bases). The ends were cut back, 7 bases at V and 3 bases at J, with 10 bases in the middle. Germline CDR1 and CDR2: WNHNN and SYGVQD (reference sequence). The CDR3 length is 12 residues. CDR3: CASTRGFYEQYF. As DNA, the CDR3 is TGCGCCAGCACCCGGGGGTTCTACGAGCAGTACTTC.

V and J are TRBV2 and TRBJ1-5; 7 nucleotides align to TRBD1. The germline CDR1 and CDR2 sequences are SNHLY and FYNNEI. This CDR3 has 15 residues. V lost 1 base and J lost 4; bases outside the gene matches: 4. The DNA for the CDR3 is TGTGCCAGCAGTGAAGAGGGACAGACGAATCAGCCCCAGCATTTT. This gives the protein CASSEEGQTNQPQHF.